The 3 T cell receptor beta chains reported below all come from one sample, sequenced in a study of cytomegalovirus exposure and HLA in healthy donors. Researchers ran the PCR with 60 Vbeta and 13 Jbeta primers. Only in-frame clones appear in the TCRdb table, and some are missing; sequencing was by immunoSEQ multiplex PCR. This sample contains some 75,000 clones. Sequences were obtained from PBMCs. These receptors were obtained from a man aged 40-50 years in good health and CMV-seronegative.

The rearrangement links TRBV15 to TRBJ1-2; D remains unclear. The V and J ends lost 1 base and 2 bases respectively, with 5 bases between them. The germline V gene has CDR1 LNHNV and CDR2 YYDKDF (reference sequence). There are 13 residues in the CDR3. The CDR3 nucleotides read TGTGCCACCAGCAGAGGTCGGAACTATGGCTACACCTTC. This translates into CATSRGRNYGYTF.

This chain links TRBV13 with TRBJ2-2; 10 bases agree with TRBD2. V lost 5 bases, J lost 5 bases, and 11 bases stayed unmatched. Per the germline V gene, CDR1 is PRHDT and CDR2 is FYEKMQ (reference sequence). The CDR3 totals 17 residues. CDR3 in DNA: TGTGCCAGCAGCCCTATCCCCAGCGGGGGGGTTACCGGGGAGCTGTTTTTT. Translation: CASSPIPSGGVTGELFF.

V and J are TRBV30 and TRBJ1-5; D gene unclear. The CDR3 spans 13 residues. Germline V CDR1 and CDR2: GTSNPN, SVGIG (reference sequence). V dropped 1 base and J dropped 1 base, with 5 bases sitting between them. CDR3 amino acids: CAWSGESNQPQHF. The CDR3 region has the DNA TGTGCCTGGAGTGGGGAGAGCAATCAGCCCCAGCATTTT. The whole variable domain, filled in from reference TRBV30 and TRBJ1-5, reads SQTIHQWPATLVQPVGSPLSLECTVEGTSNPNLYWYRQAAGRGLQLLFYSVGIGQISSEVPQNLSASRPQDRQFILSSKKLLLSDSGFYLCAWSGESNQPQHFGDGTRLSIL.